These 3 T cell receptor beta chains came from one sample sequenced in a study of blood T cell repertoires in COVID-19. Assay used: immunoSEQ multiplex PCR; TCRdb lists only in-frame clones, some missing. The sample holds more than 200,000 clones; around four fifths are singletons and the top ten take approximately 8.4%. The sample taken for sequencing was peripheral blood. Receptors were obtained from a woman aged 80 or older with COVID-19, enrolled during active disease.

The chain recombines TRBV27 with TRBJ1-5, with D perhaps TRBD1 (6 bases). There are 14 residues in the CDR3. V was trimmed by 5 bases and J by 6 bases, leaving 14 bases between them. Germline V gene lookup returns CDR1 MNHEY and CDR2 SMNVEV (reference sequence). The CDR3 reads CASSHPGAGQPQHF. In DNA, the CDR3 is TGTGCCAGCAGTCACCCAGGGGCCGGTCAGCCCCAGCATTTT.

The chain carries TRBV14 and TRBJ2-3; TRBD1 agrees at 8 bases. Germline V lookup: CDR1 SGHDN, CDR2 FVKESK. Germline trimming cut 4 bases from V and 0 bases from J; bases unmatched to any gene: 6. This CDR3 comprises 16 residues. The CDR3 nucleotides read TGTGCCAGCAGCCCCTACAGGGGGGTGAGCACAGATACGCAGTATTTT. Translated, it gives CASSPYRGVSTDTQYF.

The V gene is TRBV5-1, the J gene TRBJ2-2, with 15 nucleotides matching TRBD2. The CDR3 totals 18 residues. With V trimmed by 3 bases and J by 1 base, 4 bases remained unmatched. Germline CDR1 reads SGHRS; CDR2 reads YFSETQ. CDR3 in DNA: TGCGCCAGCAGCTCTGGACTAGCGGGAGGGGTGAACACCGGGGAGCTGTTTTTT. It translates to CASSSGLAGGVNTGELFF.